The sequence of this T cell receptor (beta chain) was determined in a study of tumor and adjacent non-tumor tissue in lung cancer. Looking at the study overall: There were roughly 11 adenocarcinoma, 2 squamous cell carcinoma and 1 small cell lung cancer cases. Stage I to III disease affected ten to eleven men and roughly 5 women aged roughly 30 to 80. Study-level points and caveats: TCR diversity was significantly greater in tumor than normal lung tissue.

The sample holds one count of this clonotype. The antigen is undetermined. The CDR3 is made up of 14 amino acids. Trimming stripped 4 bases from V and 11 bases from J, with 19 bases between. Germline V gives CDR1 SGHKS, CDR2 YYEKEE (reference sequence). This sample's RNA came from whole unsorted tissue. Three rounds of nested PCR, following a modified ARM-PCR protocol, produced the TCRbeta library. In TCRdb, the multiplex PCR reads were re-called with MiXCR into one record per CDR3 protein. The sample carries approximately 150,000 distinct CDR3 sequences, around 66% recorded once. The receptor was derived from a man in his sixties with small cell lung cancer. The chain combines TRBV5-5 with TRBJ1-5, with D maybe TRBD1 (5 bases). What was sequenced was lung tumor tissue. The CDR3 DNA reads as TGTGCCAGCAGCCGAATAGGGGACGTGCAGTCCCAGCATTTT. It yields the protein CASSRIGDVQSQHF.